Below are 2 T cell receptor beta chains sequenced from a single sample in a study of response to subunit inactivated influenza vaccine. TCRdb ran MiXCR on the RT-PCR reads and lists one entry per CDR3 protein. The sample lists a few hundred thousand distinct CDR3 sequences; roughly 9.7% were seen once. Here the sequenced sample was PBMCs from blood, taken 40 to 50 days after vaccination. The receptors here all came from a middle-aged man who received an inactivated influenza vaccine.

A few counts support this clonotype. The V gene is TRBV7-2, the J gene TRBJ1-6; TRBD1 might be the D (6 bases). V was shortened by 5 bases and J by 6 bases, with 17 bases between the two germline ends. This CDR3 spans 16 amino acids. The germline gives CDR1 SGHTA, CDR2 FQGNSA. The CDR3 sequence: CASSGGGVLGNSPLHF. The CDR3 nucleotides are TGTGCCAGCAGCGGAGGGGGTGTACTGGGTAATTCACCCCTCCACTTT. Full variable domain (missing parts from reference TRBV7-2 and TRBJ1-6): GAGVSQSPSNKVTEKGKDVELRCDPISGHTALYWYRQSLGQGLEFLIYFQGNSAPDKSGLPSDRFSAERTGGSVSTLTIQRTQQEDSAVYLCASSGGGVLGNSPLHFGNGTRLTVT.

The chain has TRBV7-9 and TRBJ2-7; maybe TRBD1 (6 bases). Looked up from germline, CDR1 is SEHNR and CDR2 is FQNEAQ (reference sequence). The length of the CDR3 is 14 residues. The ends were cut back, 5 bases at V and 0 bases at J, with 11 bases in the middle. CDR3 sequence: CASSDRLSSYEQYF. Here the CDR3 DNA reads TGTGCCAGCAGCGACAGGTTGAGCTCCTACGAGCAGTACTTC.